The 15 T cell receptor beta chains given below trace back to one sample, sequenced in a study of siplizumab effects on memory and regulatory T cells. Sequenced by immunoSEQ multiplex PCR; TCRdb stores in-frame clones only, minus some. Of more than 95,000 clones in the sample, around 94% are singletons; the top ten hold under 2%. Sample: non-Treg CD4+ T cells sorted from blood. The origin of the receptors is a human donor in good health.

The CDR3 bases are TGTGCCATCAGTTCCGGGACAGGGTTGGCTGGGGCCAACGTCCTGACTTTC. As protein: CAISSGTGLAGANVLTF. The chain uses TRBV10-3 and TRBJ2-6, with 9 bases aligning to TRBD1. V lost 5 bases, J lost 2 bases, and 7 bases stayed unmatched. The CDR3 contains 17 residues. Germline CDR1 is ENHRY and CDR2 is SYGVKD.

This chain connects TRBV28 to TRBJ2-7; tentatively, D is TRBD1 (5 bases). From germline, CDR1 is MDHEN and CDR2 SYDVKM. The CDR3 is 13 amino acids. Trimming shortened V by 5 bases and J by 0 bases, and 8 bases separated the two germline ends. The CDR3 DNA reads TGTGCCAGCAGTGGACACAACTCCTACGAGCAGTACTTC. This codes for CASSGHNSYEQYF.

This clone was seen once. The chain links TRBV4-2 to TRBJ1-6; D may be TRBD1 (6 bases). Germline CDR1 LGHNA, CDR2 YNFKEQ. V was shortened by 5 bases and J by 10 bases, with 18 bases between the two germline ends. The CDR3 spans 15 residues. This CDR3 reads CASSTLQGVESPLHF. The DNA for the CDR3 is TGTGCCAGCAGCACCCTACAGGGAGTTGAATCACCCCTCCACTTT.

This clone was seen once. This sequence joins TRBV5-1 and TRBJ1-2; no firm D call. Trimming pared 0 bases from V and 7 bases from J, leaving 10 bases between. Germline lookup yields CDR1 SGHRS and CDR2 YFSETQ. The CDR3 spans 13 residues. Written as DNA, the CDR3 is TGCGCCAGCAGCTTGGCCGGGCGGGGTGGCTACACCTTC. Translation gives CASSLAGRGGYTF.

CDR3: CASSPSGTGGNSPLHF. CDR3 in DNA: TGTGCCAGCTCACCTTCGGGGACAGGTGGGAATTCACCCCTCCACTTT. The rearrangement links TRBV18 to TRBJ1-6; 8 bases are shared with TRBD1. The CDR3 length is 16 residues. After removal of 3 bases from V and 7 bases from J, the junction contained 8 bases not matched to a gene. Germline values: CDR1 KGHSH, CDR2 LQKENI.

V gene TRBV2 combines with J gene TRBJ2-7; 7 nucleotides agree with TRBD1. CDR3 length: 13 residues. CDR1 and CDR2 (germline): SNHLY, FYNNEI. With V trimmed by 6 bases and J by 2 bases, 4 bases remained unmatched. The CDR3, as DNA: TGTGCCAGCAGAGAGGGGACAGCCTACGAGCAGTACTTC. The encoded protein is CASREGTAYEQYF.

This sequence joins TRBV11-1 and TRBJ2-7; D possibly uses TRBD1 or TRBD2 (5 bases each). CDR3 size: 12 residues. The germline V and J ends were trimmed by 5 bases and 5 bases, with 10 bases remaining between them. The V gene's germline CDR1 is SGHAT and CDR2 FQDESV (reference sequence). The CDR3 region is CASSLQGDEQYF. The DNA of the CDR3 is TGTGCCAGCAGCCTTCAGGGAGACGAGCAGTACTTC.

The rearrangement joins TRBV5-1 to TRBJ2-2; 8 bases are a match to TRBD2. CDR3 size: 16 residues. Germline loops: CDR1 SGHRS, CDR2 YFSETQ. After removal of 4 bases from V and 0 bases from J, the junction contained 5 bases not matched to a gene. DNA of the CDR3: TGCGCCAGCAGCCAAATACTAGCGGCGAACACCGGGGAGCTGTTTTTT. It yields the protein CASSQILAANTGELFF. Supplemented by reference TRBV5-1 and TRBJ2-2, the full variable domain reads KAGVTQTPRYLIKTRGQQVTLSCSPISGHRSVSWYQQTPGQGLQFLFEYFSETQRNKGNFPGRFSGRQFSNSRSEMNVSTLELGDSALYLCASSQILAANTGELFFGEGSRLTVL.

The rearrangement uses TRBV5-4 and TRBJ2-1; TRBD2 aligns across 14 bases. CDR1 is SGHNT and CDR2 is YYREEE in the germline V gene (reference sequence). There are 18 residues in the CDR3. V trimming: 5 bases; J trimming: 3 bases; junction bases outside the gene matches: 10. Here the CDR3 DNA reads TGTGCCAGCAGAGCGGCTTCCGGGACTAGCGGGGGCTACAATGAGCAGTTCTTC. This sequence encodes CASRAASGTSGGYNEQFF.

DNA of the CDR3: TGTGCCAGCTCGGGTGGGAGCGCGGGTTTCTACGAGCAGTACTTC. Translated: CASSGGSAGFYEQYF. The chain is built from TRBV18 and TRBJ2-7; TRBD2 is a possible D gene (5 bases). Per germline, CDR1 KGHSH and CDR2 LQKENI. Trimming pared 6 bases from V and 3 bases from J, leaving 18 bases between. The CDR3 covers 15 residues.

This clone was seen once. The chain employs TRBV5-1 and TRBJ2-3, with TRBD1 matching over 9 bases. The J segment lost 3 bases and the V segment lost 3 bases, leaving 11 bases of the junction unmatched. Germline CDR1 and CDR2: SGHRS and YFSETQ. CDR3 length equals 17 residues. The CDR3 DNA is TGCGCCAGCAGCTCGGGACAGGGTTCTCGGGGGACAGATACGCAGTATTTT. Translated, it gives CASSSGQGSRGTDTQYF.

The chain joins TRBV11-3 to TRBJ2-7, with D possibly being TRBD2 (5 bases). Trimming left V 2 bases short and J 7 bases short, with 15 bases between. Germline V gene lookup returns CDR1 SGHNT and CDR2 YENEEA. There are 14 residues in the CDR3. The CDR3 spells CASSLHRSSGEQYF. Here the CDR3 DNA reads TGTGCCAGCAGCTTACACCGGAGCTCGGGGGAGCAGTACTTC.

This sequence joins TRBV6-6 and TRBJ1-4; possible D gene TRBD1, 5 bases. The germline V gene encodes CDR1 MNHNY and CDR2 SVGAGI (reference sequence). This CDR3 is 14 amino acids long. V gave up 7 bases and J gave up 7 bases, with 16 bases separating them. As DNA, the CDR3 is TGTGCCAGCAACTTCCTAGGGGTTGGTGAAAAACTGTTTTTT. Translating gives CASNFLGVGEKLFF.

This clone was detected once. This sequence joins TRBV5-6 and TRBJ1-2, with 7 bases that match TRBD1. Trimming took 7 bases from V and 6 from J; bases not matched to a gene: 15. This CDR3 has 15 amino acids. CDR1 SGHDT and CDR2 YYEEEE come from the germline V gene. CDR3 region: CASGPLGQVWDGYTF. CDR3 DNA: TGTGCCAGCGGCCCCCTCGGACAGGTCTGGGATGGCTACACCTTC.

The chain has TRBV19 and TRBJ2-7; maybe TRBD1 (5 bases). Looked up from germline, CDR1 is LNHDA and CDR2 is SQIVND (reference sequence). This CDR3 contains 16 residues. V dropped 6 bases and J dropped 4 bases, with 22 bases sitting between them. The CDR3 region is CASSRESGKSIYEQYF. CDR3 DNA sequence: TGTGCCAGTAGCAGGGAATCAGGCAAAAGTATTTACGAGCAGTACTTC.